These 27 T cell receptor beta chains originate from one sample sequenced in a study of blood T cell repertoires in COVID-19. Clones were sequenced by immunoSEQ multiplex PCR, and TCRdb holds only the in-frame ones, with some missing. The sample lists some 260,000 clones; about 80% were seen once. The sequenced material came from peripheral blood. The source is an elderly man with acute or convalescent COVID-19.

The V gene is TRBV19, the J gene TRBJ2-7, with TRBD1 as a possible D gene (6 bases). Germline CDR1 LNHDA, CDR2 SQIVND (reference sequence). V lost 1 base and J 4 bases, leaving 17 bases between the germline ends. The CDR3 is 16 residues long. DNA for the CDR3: TGTGCCAGTAGTATAGCTCCAGGGGTCCTGTCGTACGAGCAGTACTTC. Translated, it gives CASSIAPGVLSYEQYF.

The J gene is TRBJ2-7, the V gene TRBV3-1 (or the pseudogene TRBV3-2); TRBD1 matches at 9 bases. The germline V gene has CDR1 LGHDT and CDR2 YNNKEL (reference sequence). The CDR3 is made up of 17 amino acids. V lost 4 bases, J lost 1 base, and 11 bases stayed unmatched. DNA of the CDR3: TGTGCCAGCAGCCTTCGTCCTACCGGGACAGGGTCCTACGAGCAGTACTTC. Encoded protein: CASSLRPTGTGSYEQYF.

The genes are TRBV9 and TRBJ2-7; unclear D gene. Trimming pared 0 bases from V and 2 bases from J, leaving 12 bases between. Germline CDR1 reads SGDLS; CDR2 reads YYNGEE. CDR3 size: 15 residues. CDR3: CASSVGEDVAYEQYF. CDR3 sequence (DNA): TGTGCCAGCAGCGTAGGAGAAGATGTCGCCTACGAGCAGTACTTC. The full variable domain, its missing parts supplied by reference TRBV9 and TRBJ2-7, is DSGVTQTPKHLITATGQRVTLRCSPRSGDLSVYWYQQSLDQGLQFLIQYYNGEERAKGNILERFSAQQFPDLHSELNLSSLELGDSALYFCASSVGEDVAYEQYFGPGTRLTVT.

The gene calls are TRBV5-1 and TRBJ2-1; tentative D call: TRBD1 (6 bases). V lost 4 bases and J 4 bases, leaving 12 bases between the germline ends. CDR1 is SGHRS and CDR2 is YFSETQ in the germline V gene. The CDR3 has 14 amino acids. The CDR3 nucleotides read TGCGCCAGCAGCCGGGACACATCATACAATGAGCAGTTCTTC. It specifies CASSRDTSYNEQFF.

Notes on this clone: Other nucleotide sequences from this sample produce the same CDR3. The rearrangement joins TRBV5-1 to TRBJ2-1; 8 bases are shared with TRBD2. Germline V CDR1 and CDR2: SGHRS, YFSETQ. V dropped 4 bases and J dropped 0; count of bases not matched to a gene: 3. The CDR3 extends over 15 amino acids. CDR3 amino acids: CASSPSGSSYNEQFF. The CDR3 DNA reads TGCGCCAGCAGCCCCAGCGGGAGCTCCTACAATGAGCAGTTCTTC.

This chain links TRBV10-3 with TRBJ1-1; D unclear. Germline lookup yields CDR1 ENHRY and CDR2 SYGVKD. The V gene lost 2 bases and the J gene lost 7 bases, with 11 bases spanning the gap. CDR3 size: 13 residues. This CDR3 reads CAISEREDFEAFF. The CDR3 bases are TGTGCCATCAGTGAGAGGGAGGACTTTGAAGCTTTCTTT.

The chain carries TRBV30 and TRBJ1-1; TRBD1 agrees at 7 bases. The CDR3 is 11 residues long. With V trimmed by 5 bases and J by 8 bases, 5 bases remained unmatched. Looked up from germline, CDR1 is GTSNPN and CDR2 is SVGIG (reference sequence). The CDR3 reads CAWDLDREAFF. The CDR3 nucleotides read TGTGCCTGGGACTTGGACAGGGAAGCTTTCTTT.

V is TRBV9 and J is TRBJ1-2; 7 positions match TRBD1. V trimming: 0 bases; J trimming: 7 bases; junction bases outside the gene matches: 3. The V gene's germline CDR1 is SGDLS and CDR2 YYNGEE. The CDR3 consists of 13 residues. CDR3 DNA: TGTGCCAGCAGCGTAGGGACAGGAGTTGGCTACACCTTC. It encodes CASSVGTGVGYTF.

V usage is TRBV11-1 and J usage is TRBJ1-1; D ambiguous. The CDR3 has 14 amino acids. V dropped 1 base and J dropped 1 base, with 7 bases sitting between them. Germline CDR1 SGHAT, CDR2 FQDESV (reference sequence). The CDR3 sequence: CASSLGPGNTEAFF. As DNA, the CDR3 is TGTGCCAGCAGCTTAGGGCCGGGGAACACTGAAGCTTTCTTT.

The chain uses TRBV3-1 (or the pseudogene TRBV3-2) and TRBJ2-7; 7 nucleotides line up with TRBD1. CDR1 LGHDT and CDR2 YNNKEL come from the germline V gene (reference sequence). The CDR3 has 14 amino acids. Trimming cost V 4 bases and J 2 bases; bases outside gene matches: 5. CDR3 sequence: CASSPPGQTYEQYF. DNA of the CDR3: TGTGCCAGCAGCCCTCCGGGACAGACCTACGAGCAGTACTTC.

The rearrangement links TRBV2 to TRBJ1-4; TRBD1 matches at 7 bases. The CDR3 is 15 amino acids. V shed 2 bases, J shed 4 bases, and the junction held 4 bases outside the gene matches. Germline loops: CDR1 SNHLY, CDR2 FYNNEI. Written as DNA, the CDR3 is TGTGCCAGCAGTGAACAGGGACAGAATAATGAAAAACTGTTTTTT. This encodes CASSEQGQNNEKLFF.

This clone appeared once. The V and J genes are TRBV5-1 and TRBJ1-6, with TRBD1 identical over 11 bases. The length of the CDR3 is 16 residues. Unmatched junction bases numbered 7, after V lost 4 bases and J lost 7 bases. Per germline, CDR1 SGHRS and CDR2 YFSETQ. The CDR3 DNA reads TGCGCCAGCAGCATCCAAGGACAGGGGGCAAATTCACCCCTCCACTTT. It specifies CASSIQGQGANSPLHF. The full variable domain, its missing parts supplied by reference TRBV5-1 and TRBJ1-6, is KAGVTQTPRYLIKTRGQQVTLSCSPISGHRSVSWYQQTPGQGLQFLFEYFSETQRNKGNFPGRFSGRQFSNSRSEMNVSTLELGDSALYLCASSIQGQGANSPLHFGNGTRLTVT.

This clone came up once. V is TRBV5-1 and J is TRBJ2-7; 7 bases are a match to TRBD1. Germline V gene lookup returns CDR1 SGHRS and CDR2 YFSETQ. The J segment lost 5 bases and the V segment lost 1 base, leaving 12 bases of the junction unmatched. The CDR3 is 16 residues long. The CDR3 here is CASSLSTGTAGDEQYF. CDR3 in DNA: TGCGCCAGCAGCTTGTCGACCGGGACAGCTGGTGACGAGCAGTACTTC.

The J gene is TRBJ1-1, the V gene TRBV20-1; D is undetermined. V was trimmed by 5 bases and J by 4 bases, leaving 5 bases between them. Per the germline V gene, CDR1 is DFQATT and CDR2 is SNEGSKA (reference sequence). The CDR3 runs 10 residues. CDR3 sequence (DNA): TGCAGTGCTTCGAGCACTGAAGCTTTCTTT. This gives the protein CSASSTEAFF.

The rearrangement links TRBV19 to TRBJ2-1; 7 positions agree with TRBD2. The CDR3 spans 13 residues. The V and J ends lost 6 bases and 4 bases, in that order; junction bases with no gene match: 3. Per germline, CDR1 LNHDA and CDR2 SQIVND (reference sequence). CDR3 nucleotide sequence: TGTGCCAGTAGAGGACTAGTATACAATGAGCAGTTCTTC. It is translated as CASRGLVYNEQFF. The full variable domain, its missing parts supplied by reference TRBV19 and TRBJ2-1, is DGGITQSPKYLFRKEGQNVTLSCEQNLNHDAMYWYRQDPGQGLRLIYYSQIVNDFQKGDIAEGYSVSREKKESFPLTVTSAQKNPTAFYLCASRGLVYNEQFFGPGTRLTVL.

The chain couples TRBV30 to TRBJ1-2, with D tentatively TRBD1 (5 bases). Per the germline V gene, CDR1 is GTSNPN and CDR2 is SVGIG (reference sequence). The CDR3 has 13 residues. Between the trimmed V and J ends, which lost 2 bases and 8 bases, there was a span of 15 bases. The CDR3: CAWSPEGRLGYTF. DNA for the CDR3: TGTGCCTGGAGTCCGGAGGGGAGGCTCGGCTACACCTTC.

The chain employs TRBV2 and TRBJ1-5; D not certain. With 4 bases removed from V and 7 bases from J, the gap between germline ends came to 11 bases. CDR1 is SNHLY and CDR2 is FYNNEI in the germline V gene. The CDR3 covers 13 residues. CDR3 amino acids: CASSVWMEQPQHF. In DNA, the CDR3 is TGTGCCAGCAGTGTGTGGATGGAGCAGCCCCAGCATTTT.

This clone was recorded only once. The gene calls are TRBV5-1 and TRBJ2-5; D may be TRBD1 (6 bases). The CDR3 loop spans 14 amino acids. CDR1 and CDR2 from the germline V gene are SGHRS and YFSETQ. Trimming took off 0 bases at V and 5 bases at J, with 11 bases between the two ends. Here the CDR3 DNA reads TGCGCCAGCAGCTTGGGAGGGGGTTCGGAGACCCAGTACTTC. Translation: CASSLGGGSETQYF.

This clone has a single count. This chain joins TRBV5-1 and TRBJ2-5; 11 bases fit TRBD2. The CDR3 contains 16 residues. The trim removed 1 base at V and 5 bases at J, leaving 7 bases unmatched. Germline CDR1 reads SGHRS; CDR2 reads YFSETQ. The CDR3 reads CASSLTSGSGVETQYF. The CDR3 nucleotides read TGCGCCAGCAGCTTGACTAGCGGGAGTGGCGTTGAGACCCAGTACTTC.

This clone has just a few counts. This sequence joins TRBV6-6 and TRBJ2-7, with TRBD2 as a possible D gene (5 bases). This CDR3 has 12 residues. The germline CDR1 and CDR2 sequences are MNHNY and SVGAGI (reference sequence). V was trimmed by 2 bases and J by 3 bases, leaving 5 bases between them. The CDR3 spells CASSYRGYEQYF. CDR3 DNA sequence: TGTGCCAGCAGTTACCGGGGCTACGAGCAGTACTTC.

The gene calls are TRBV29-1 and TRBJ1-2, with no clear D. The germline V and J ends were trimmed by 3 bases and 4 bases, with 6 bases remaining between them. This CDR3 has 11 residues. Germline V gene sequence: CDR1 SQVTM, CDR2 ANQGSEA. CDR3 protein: CSVDFFYGYTF. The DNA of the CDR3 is TGCAGCGTTGACTTTTTCTATGGCTACACCTTC.

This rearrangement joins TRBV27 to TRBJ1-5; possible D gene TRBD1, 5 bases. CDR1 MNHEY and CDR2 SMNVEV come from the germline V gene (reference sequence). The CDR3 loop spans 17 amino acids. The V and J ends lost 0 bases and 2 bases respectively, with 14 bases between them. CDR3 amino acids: CASSLSGQGWGNQPQHF. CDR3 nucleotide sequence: TGTGCCAGCAGTTTATCCGGTCAGGGCTGGGGCAATCAGCCCCAGCATTTT.

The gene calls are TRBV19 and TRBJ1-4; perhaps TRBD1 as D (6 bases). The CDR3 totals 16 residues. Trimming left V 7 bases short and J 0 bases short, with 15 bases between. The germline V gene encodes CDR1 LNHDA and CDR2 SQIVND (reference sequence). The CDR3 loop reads CASMDSDTATNEKLFF. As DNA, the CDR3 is TGTGCCAGTATGGACAGCGATACTGCAACTAATGAAAAACTGTTTTTT.

Here the CDR3 reads CASAKGAIVGYTF. CDR3 DNA: TGTGCCAGCGCAAAGGGGGCGATTGTTGGCTACACCTTC. V is TRBV12-3 or TRBV12-4 and J is TRBJ1-2; 7 bases align to TRBD1. The J segment lost 7 bases and the V segment lost 8 bases, leaving 10 bases of the junction unmatched. The CDR3 extends over 13 amino acids.

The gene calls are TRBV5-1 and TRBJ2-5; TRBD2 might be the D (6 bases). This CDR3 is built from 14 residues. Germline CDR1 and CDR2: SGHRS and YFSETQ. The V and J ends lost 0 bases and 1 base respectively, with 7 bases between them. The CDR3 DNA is TGCGCCAGCAGCTTGGGGGGAGGCCAAGAGACCCAGTACTTC. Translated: CASSLGGGQETQYF.

The DNA of the CDR3 is TGTGCCAGCAGCAGCCGCCCGGGACAGGAAGACTCCTACGAGCAGTACTTC. Protein sequence: CASSSRPGQEDSYEQYF. The rearrangement joins TRBV5-5 to TRBJ2-7; 8 positions agree with TRBD1. J lost 0 bases, V lost 4 bases, and 12 bases had no gene match. Germline CDR1 SGHKS, CDR2 YYEKEE (reference sequence). This CDR3 has 17 residues.

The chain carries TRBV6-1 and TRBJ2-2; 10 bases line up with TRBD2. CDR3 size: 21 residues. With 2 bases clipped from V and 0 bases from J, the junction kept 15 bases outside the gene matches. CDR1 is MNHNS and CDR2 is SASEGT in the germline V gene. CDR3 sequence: CASSERSAWGLARANTGELFF. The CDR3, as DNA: TGTGCCAGCAGTGAACGAAGCGCGTGGGGACTAGCGAGGGCGAACACCGGGGAGCTGTTTTTT.